The present T cell receptor (beta chain) was sequenced within a study of blood T cell repertoires in COVID-19. Study overall: Some COVID-19 samples were acute and others convalescent; all came from the United States, Italy and Spain. T cells, B-cell-depleted T cells, or PBMCs supplied cDNA or gDNA.

Original processing methods: Using reference gene primer amplification, nucleated cell counts were estimated. The repertoire was sequenced with immunoSEQ multiplex PCR; TCRdb's copy has only in-frame clones and lacks some. V and J calls and clone size are those listed in that table; D and trimming were worked out from the DNA. The repertoire holds under 300,000 clones, roughly nine tenths seen once, with 3.5% to 5.5% in the top ten. Germline V CDR1 and CDR2: KGHDR, SFDVKD. This CDR3 region has 15 residues. V dropped 5 bases and J dropped 6; count of bases not matched to a gene: 5. The TCR originated in a woman aged 40 to 55 who had recovered from COVID-19. Sequenced: peripheral blood. The rearrangement uses TRBV24-1 and TRBJ2-1, with 11 bases identical to TRBD1. This CDR3 reads CATSGGTGGGNEQFF. The CDR3 DNA is TGTGCCACCAGTGGGGGGACAGGGGGTGGCAATGAGCAGTTCTTC.